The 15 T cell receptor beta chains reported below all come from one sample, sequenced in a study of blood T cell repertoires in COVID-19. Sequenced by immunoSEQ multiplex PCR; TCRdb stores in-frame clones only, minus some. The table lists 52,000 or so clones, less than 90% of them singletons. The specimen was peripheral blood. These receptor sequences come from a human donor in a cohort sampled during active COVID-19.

The CDR3 DNA is TGTGCCTGGAGTTTGCGGACAGTCCGCCAGCCCCAGCATTTT. It yields the protein CAWSLRTVRQPQHF. V and J are TRBV30 and TRBJ1-5; D might be TRBD1 (6 bases). Between the trimmed V and J ends, which lost 2 bases and 7 bases, there was a span of 15 bases. This CDR3 has 14 residues. Per germline, CDR1 GTSNPN and CDR2 SVGIG (reference sequence).

The CDR3 sequence: CASSQELIGNEQFF. CDR3 DNA sequence: TGTGCCAGCAGCCAAGAATTAATCGGCAATGAGCAGTTCTTC. V and J are TRBV14 and TRBJ2-1; D not certain. The CDR3 spans 14 residues. Between the trimmed V and J ends, which lost 0 bases and 6 bases, there was a span of 9 bases. The V gene's germline CDR1 is SGHDN and CDR2 FVKESK.

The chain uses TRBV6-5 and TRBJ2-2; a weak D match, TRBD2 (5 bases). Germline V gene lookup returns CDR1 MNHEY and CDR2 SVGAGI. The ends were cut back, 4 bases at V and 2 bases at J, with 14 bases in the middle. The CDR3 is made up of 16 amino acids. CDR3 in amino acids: CASSSDARGNTGELFF. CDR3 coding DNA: TGTGCCAGCAGTTCCGATGCTCGGGGTAACACCGGGGAGCTGTTTTTT.

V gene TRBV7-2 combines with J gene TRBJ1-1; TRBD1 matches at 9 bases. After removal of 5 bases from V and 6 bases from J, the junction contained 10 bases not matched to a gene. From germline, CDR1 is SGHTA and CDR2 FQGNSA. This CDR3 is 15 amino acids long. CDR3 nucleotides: TGTGCCAGCAGCCCAGGACAGGGGTTTTGGGCTGAAGCTTTCTTT. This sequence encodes CASSPGQGFWAEAFF. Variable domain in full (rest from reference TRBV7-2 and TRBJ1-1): GAGVSQSPSNKVTEKGKDVELRCDPISGHTALYWYRQSLGQGLEFLIYFQGNSAPDKSGLPSDRFSAERTGGSVSTLTIQRTQQEDSAVYLCASSPGQGFWAEAFFGQGTRLTVV.

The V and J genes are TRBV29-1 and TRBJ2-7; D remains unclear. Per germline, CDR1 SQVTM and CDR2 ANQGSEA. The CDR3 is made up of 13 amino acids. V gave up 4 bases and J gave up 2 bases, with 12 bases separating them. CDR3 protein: CSVGQTTAYEQYF. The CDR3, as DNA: TGCAGCGTTGGGCAGACAACCGCCTACGAGCAGTACTTC.

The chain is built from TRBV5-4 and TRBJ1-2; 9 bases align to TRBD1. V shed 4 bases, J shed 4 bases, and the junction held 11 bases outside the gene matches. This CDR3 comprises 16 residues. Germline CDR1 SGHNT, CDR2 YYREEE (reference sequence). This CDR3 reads CASSPIGQGKVYGYTF. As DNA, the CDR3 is TGTGCCAGCAGCCCTATTGGACAGGGGAAAGTCTATGGCTACACCTTC.

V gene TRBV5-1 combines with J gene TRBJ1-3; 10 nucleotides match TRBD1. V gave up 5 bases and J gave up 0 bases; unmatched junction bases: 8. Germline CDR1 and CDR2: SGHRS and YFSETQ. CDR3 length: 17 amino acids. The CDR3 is CASSPPGQGISGNTIYF. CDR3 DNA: TGCGCCAGCAGTCCACCGGGACAGGGGATCTCTGGAAACACCATATATTTT.

The CDR3 bases are TGTGCCAGCAGTGGGACAGGGGCTGGGGCCAACGTCCTGACTTTC. Residues: CASSGTGAGANVLTF. The rearrangement joins TRBV6-2 or TRBV6-3 to TRBJ2-6; TRBD1 agrees at 10 bases. The CDR3 spans 15 residues. Trimming removed 5 bases from V and 2 bases from J; junction bases left unmatched: 0. CDR1 is MNHEY and CDR2 is SVGEGT in the germline V gene.

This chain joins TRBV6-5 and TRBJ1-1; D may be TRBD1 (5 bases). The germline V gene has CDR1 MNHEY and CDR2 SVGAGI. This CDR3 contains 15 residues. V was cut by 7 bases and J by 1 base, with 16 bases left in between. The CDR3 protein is CASTPAGGKNTEAFF. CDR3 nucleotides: TGTGCCAGCACCCCCGCGGGGGGGAAGAACACTGAAGCTTTCTTT.

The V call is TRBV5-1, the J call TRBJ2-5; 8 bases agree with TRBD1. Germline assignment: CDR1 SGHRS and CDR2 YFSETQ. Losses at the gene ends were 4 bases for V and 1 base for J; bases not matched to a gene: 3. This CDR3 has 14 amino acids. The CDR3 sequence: CASSVGQGQETQYF. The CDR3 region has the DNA TGCGCCAGCAGCGTCGGACAGGGCCAAGAGACCCAGTACTTC.

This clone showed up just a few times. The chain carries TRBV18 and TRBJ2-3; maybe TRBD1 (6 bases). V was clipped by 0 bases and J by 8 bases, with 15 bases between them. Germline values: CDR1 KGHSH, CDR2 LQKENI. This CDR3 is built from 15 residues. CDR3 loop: CASSPPGDTRGTQYF. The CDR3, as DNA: TGTGCCAGCTCACCACCGGGGGACACCCGCGGTACGCAGTATTTT. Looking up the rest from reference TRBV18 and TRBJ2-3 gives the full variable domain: NAGVMQNPRHLVRRRGQEARLRCSPMKGHSHVYWYRQLPEEGLKFMVYLQKENIIDESGMPKERFSAEFPKEGPSILRIQQVVRGDSAAYFCASSPPGDTRGTQYFGPGTRLTVL.

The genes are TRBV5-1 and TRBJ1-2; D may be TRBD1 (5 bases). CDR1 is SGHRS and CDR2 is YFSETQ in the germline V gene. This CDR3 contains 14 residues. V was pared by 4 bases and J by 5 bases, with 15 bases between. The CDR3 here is CASSLQTVLYGYTF. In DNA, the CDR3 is TGCGCCAGCAGCCTTCAGACAGTTCTTTATGGCTACACCTTC.

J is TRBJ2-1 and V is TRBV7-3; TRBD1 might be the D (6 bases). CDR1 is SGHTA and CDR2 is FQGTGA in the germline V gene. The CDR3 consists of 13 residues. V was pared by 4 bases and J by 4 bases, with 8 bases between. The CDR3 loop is CASSSGVYNEQFF. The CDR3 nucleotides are TGTGCCAGCAGCTCAGGGGTATACAATGAGCAGTTCTTC. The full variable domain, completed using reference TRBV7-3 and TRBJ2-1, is GAGVSQTPSNKVTEKGKYVELRCDPISGHTALYWYRQSLGQGPEFLIYFQGTGAADDSGLPNDRFFAVRPEGSVSTLKIQRTERGDSAVYLCASSSGVYNEQFFGPGTRLTVL.

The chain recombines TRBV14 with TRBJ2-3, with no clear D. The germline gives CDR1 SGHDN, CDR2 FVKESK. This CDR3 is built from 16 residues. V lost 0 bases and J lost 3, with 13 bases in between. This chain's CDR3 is CASSQDILRATDTQYF. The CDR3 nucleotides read TGTGCCAGCAGCCAAGATATTCTGAGAGCTACAGATACGCAGTATTTT.

CDR3 protein: CSAVPGQGREETQYF. CDR3 nucleotides: TGCAGCGCTGTTCCGGGACAGGGACGGGAAGAGACCCAGTACTTC. The rearrangement joins TRBV29-1 to TRBJ2-5; 9 bases fit TRBD1. The CDR3 extends over 15 amino acids. V gave up 7 bases and J gave up 3 bases; unmatched junction bases: 12. Germline loops: CDR1 SQVTM, CDR2 ANQGSEA.